The 26 T cell receptor beta chains listed next were all sequenced from one sample in a study of shared clonotypes between healthy human individuals. Only in-frame clones appear in the TCRdb table, and some are missing; sequencing was by immunoSEQ multiplex PCR. The sample holds hundreds of thousands of clones, 70% to 80% seen once. The specimen was PBMCs. These receptors all stem from a woman aged 40 to 49 in good health. Some clones in this sample may be carry-over from other donors' samples.

This clone was picked up one time. This chain uses TRBV4-2 with TRBJ2-5; TRBD2 matches at 8 bases. CDR3 length equals 14 residues. Trimming took 4 bases from V and 5 from J; bases not matched to a gene: 6. Looked up from germline, CDR1 is LGHNA and CDR2 is YNFKEQ. CDR3 region: CASSPGLAGETQYF. CDR3 nucleotides: TGTGCCAGCAGCCCAGGACTAGCCGGGGAGACCCAGTACTTC.

V usage is TRBV5-1 and J usage is TRBJ2-1; 14 bases agree with TRBD2. The CDR3 has 17 residues. The germline CDR1 and CDR2 sequences are SGHRS and YFSETQ. With V trimmed by 3 bases and J by 7 bases, 9 bases remained unmatched. Here the CDR3 DNA reads TGCGCCAGCAGCTGGTTTGGACTAGCGGGAGGCCTGAATGAGCAGTTCTTC. It encodes CASSWFGLAGGLNEQFF.

This chain joins TRBV7-2 and TRBJ1-4; tentatively, D is TRBD1 (6 bases). The CDR3 sequence is 14 residues long. Germline V gives CDR1 SGHTA, CDR2 FQGNSA. With 4 bases removed from V and 8 bases from J, the gap between germline ends came to 14 bases. CDR3 sequence (DNA): TGTGCCAGCAGCTCCATTACAGGGAGGGAAAAACTGTTTTTT. As protein: CASSSITGREKLFF.

Written as DNA, the CDR3 is TGTGCCAGCAGCTTCGGGCTAGCCGCGGAGACCCAGTACTTC. It specifies CASSFGLAAETQYF. This chain joins TRBV7-2 and TRBJ2-5; possible D gene TRBD2, 5 bases. The CDR3 is 14 residues long. Looked up from germline, CDR1 is SGHTA and CDR2 is FQGNSA. V was pared by 3 bases and J by 5 bases, with 13 bases between.

The V gene is TRBV30, the J gene TRBJ1-1; TRBD1 agrees at 7 bases. This CDR3 region has 16 residues. The V gene's germline CDR1 is GTSNPN and CDR2 SVGIG (reference sequence). The trim removed 8 bases at V and 0 bases at J, leaving 15 bases unmatched. CDR3 in amino acids: CAGVPGQTFLNTEAFF. CDR3 DNA sequence: TGTGCCGGCGTACCGGGACAGACCTTTTTGAACACTGAAGCTTTCTTT.

This clone has only a few counts. This rearrangement joins TRBV25-1 to TRBJ1-1; possibly TRBD1 for D (5 bases). The CDR3 extends over 14 amino acids. Looked up from germline, CDR1 is MGHDK and CDR2 is SYGVNS. Trimming shortened V by 6 bases and J by 5 bases, and 16 bases separated the two germline ends. CDR3 in DNA: TGTGCCAGCAGACGCTCCGGGACGGGAACTGAAGCTTTCTTT. Translating it yields CASRRSGTGTEAFF.

With regard to this clone: The sample contains more than one DNA sequence encoding this CDR3. The V gene is TRBV28, the J gene TRBJ1-1, with D unclear. The germline V gene encodes CDR1 MDHEN and CDR2 SYDVKM. Trimming took off 7 bases at V and 1 base at J, with 4 bases between the two ends. The CDR3 is 11 residues long. The CDR3 sequence is CASTGNTEAFF. The CDR3 nucleotides read TGTGCCAGCACAGGGAACACTGAAGCTTTCTTT.

The CDR3: CASSLASMWANVLTF. CDR3 bases: TGTGCCAGCAGCTTAGCGTCGATGTGGGCCAACGTCCTGACTTTC. The chain has TRBV7-8 and TRBJ2-6; D is undetermined. This CDR3 is built from 15 residues. V lost 0 bases and J lost 5, with 8 bases in between. Germline loops: CDR1 SGHVS, CDR2 FQNEAQ.

The chain combines TRBV5-6 with TRBJ1-3, with no clear D. Deletions cut 1 base from V and 0 bases from J, with 8 bases between. From germline, CDR1 is SGHDT and CDR2 YYEEEE. CDR3 size: 15 residues. The CDR3 coding sequence is TGTGCCAGCAGCTTGTTCAGCACCTCTGGAAACACCATATATTTT. Translation gives CASSLFSTSGNTIYF.

The rearrangement joins TRBV16 to TRBJ2-3; D gene uncertain. There are 15 residues in the CDR3. V lost 7 bases and J lost 0, with 14 bases in between. Germline V gene lookup returns CDR1 KGHSY and CDR2 FQNENV. CDR3 in DNA: TGTGCCAGCACCCGGGCCGGAAGAAGCACAGATACGCAGTATTTT. This gives the protein CASTRAGRSTDTQYF. Full variable domain (missing parts from reference TRBV16 and TRBJ2-3): GEEVAQTPKHLVRGEGQKAKLYCAPIKGHSYVFWYQQVLKNEFKFLISFQNENVFDETGMPKERFSAKCLPNSPCSLEIQATKLEDSAVYFCASTRAGRSTDTQYFGPGTRLTVL.

The V gene is TRBV4-1, the J gene TRBJ1-1; no clear D. V lost 4 bases to trimming and J lost 2 bases, with 20 bases between them. Germline V lookup: CDR1 MGHRA, CDR2 YSYEKL. The CDR3 totals 17 residues. The CDR3 is CASSPFTPATSNTEAFF. CDR3 nucleotide sequence: TGCGCCAGCAGCCCGTTTACCCCGGCGACTAGTAACACTGAAGCTTTCTTT.

This rearrangement joins TRBV5-6 to TRBJ2-1; TRBD2 matches 7 bases. Losses at the gene ends were 1 base for V and 5 bases for J; bases not matched to a gene: 12. The CDR3 totals 17 residues. Germline loops: CDR1 SGHDT, CDR2 YYEEEE. CDR3 amino acids: CASSLPSSGGGNNEQFF. The CDR3 coding sequence is TGTGCCAGCAGCTTGCCCTCCTCGGGGGGTGGAAACAATGAGCAGTTCTTC.

Remarks on this clone: The same CDR3 can be traced to other DNA sequences in this sample. The rearrangement joins TRBV7-9 to TRBJ1-2; no clear D gene. V gave up 2 bases and J gave up 8 bases, with 6 bases separating them. This CDR3 has 11 amino acids. Looked up from germline, CDR1 is SEHNR and CDR2 is FQNEAQ (reference sequence). Here the CDR3 reads CASSLSRGYTF. The DNA of the CDR3 is TGTGCCAGCAGCTTATCCCGGGGCTACACCTTC.

The rearrangement links TRBV5-8 to TRBJ2-2, with D possibly TRBD2 on 6 matching bases. The CDR3 extends over 15 amino acids. V was pared by 4 bases and J by 6 bases, with 16 bases between. Germline V CDR1 and CDR2: SGHTS, YDEGEE. The CDR3 loop is CASSARSGAPGELFF. The CDR3 DNA is TGTGCCAGCAGCGCGAGATCGGGAGCCCCCGGGGAGCTGTTTTTT. Complete variable domain (other parts from reference TRBV5-8 and TRBJ2-2): EAGVTQSPTHLIKTRGQQATLRCSPISGHTSVYWYQQALGLGLQFLLWYDEGEERNRGNFPPRFSGRQFPNYSSELNVNALELEDSALYLCASSARSGAPGELFFGEGSRLTVL.

The chain is built from TRBV30 and TRBJ1-4; TRBD1 is a possible D gene (5 bases). V lost 0 bases and J lost 10, with 15 bases in between. CDR3 length: 14 residues. Germline V gene lookup returns CDR1 GTSNPN and CDR2 SVGIG (reference sequence). CDR3 sequence reads: CAWSVRGGTGKLFF. The CDR3 DNA is TGTGCCTGGAGTGTACGGGGGGGGACCGGAAAACTGTTTTTT.

CDR3 protein: CASSLGTSGRALSETQYF. The CDR3 DNA follows: TGCGCCAGCAGCTTGGGAACTAGCGGGAGGGCCCTCAGTGAGACCCAGTACTTC. The chain is built from TRBV5-1 and TRBJ2-5; 13 bases are a match to TRBD2. This CDR3 is built from 18 residues. J was trimmed by 5 bases and V by 0 bases; bases with no gene match: 10. Germline CDR1 SGHRS, CDR2 YFSETQ.

This chain joins TRBV28 and TRBJ1-3, with D maybe TRBD1 (6 bases). Trimming removed 6 bases from V and 4 bases from J, with 13 bases in between. Per the germline V gene, CDR1 is MDHEN and CDR2 is SYDVKM. The CDR3 consists of 14 residues. The CDR3: CASSLTGIGNTIYF. CDR3 in DNA: TGTGCCAGCAGCCTTACAGGGATCGGAAACACCATATATTTT.

Note on this clone: This likely traces to a read error, being one base from a far larger clone. This CDR3 is also generated by other DNA sequences in the sample. The chain uses TRBV30 and TRBJ2-1; D not resolved. The germline V gene has CDR1 GTSNPN and CDR2 SVGIG (reference sequence). The CDR3 covers 11 residues. The V end was cut by 2 bases, the J end by 6 bases, with 5 bases between. This chain's CDR3 is CAWSTPNEQFF. The CDR3 DNA sequence: TGTGCCTGGAGTACTCCCAATGAGCAGTTCTTC.

The chain carries TRBV28 and TRBJ2-7; TRBD2 agrees at 9 bases. Matching the DNA end better, TRBJ2-5 makes the J call doubtful. The CDR3 length is 16 residues. Germline CDR1 MDHEN, CDR2 SYDVKM. CDR3: CASSFPLSSGEETQYF. CDR3 in DNA: TGTGCCAGCAGTTTTCCCCTATCTAGCGGGGAAGAGACCCAGTACTTC.

A word on this clone: One base away lies a much larger clone, so this may be a sequencing read error. Other DNA sequences of this sample code for an identical CDR3. The chain combines TRBV27 with TRBJ1-4; TRBD1 is a possible D gene (5 bases). The germline CDR1 and CDR2 sequences are MNHEY and SMNVEV (reference sequence). The CDR3 loop spans 11 amino acids. Trimming removed 5 bases from V and 14 bases from J, with 12 bases in between. CDR3 sequence (DNA): TGTGCCAGCAGTAATACAGGAAAGCTGTTTTTT. Translating gives CASSNTGKLFF.

The V and J genes are TRBV10-3 and TRBJ2-7; D perhaps matches TRBD2 (6 bases). V lost 7 bases and J 6 bases, leaving 16 bases between the germline ends. Germline loops: CDR1 ENHRY, CDR2 SYGVKD. CDR3 length equals 13 residues. The CDR3 region is CAITKELAAEQYF. The DNA for the CDR3 is TGTGCCATCACCAAGGAACTAGCAGCCGAGCAGTACTTC.

The V and J genes are TRBV11-2 and TRBJ2-2; tentative D call: TRBD1 (6 bases). Germline CDR1 is SGHAT and CDR2 is FQNNGV. The germline V and J ends were trimmed by 6 bases and 3 bases, with 14 bases remaining between them. CDR3 length equals 15 residues. The CDR3 DNA reads as TGTGCCAGCAGTACCCGGACAGCTTACACCGGGGAGCTGTTTTTT. Translating gives CASSTRTAYTGELFF.

This sequence joins TRBV2 and TRBJ1-2; maybe TRBD1 (5 bases). Germline V CDR1 and CDR2: SNHLY, FYNNEI. V gave up 4 bases and J gave up 1 base, with 10 bases separating them. CDR3 size: 14 residues. CDR3 DNA: TGTGCCAGCAGTGCAGCAGGGATTAACTATGGCTACACCTTC. This gives the protein CASSAAGINYGYTF.

The chain has TRBV27 and TRBJ1-1, with a possible D match to TRBD1 (6 bases). CDR3 size: 13 residues. V was trimmed by 2 bases and J by 6 bases, leaving 10 bases between them. Germline V lookup: CDR1 MNHEY, CDR2 SMNVEV (reference sequence). CDR3 sequence: CASSLAGASEAFF. In nucleotides, the CDR3 is TGTGCCAGCAGTTTAGCGGGGGCCTCTGAAGCTTTCTTT.

In this sample, this clone turned up many times. In nucleotides, the CDR3 is TGTGCCAGCTCACCAGGGGAGGGCTACGAGCAGTACTTC. Its protein product is CASSPGEGYEQYF. The chain combines TRBV18 with TRBJ2-7; 7 nucleotides line up with TRBD2. Losses at the gene ends were 2 bases for V and 3 bases for J; bases not matched to a gene: 1. The CDR3 covers 13 residues. From germline, CDR1 is KGHSH and CDR2 LQKENI. The entire variable domain, with the rest obtained from reference TRBV18 and TRBJ2-7, is as follows: NAGVMQNPRHLVRRRGQEARLRCSPMKGHSHVYWYRQLPEEGLKFMVYLQKENIIDESGMPKERFSAEFPKEGPSILRIQQVVRGDSAAYFCASSPGEGYEQYFGPGTRLTVT.

This clone was found once. Since a far larger clone is one base different, this is likely a read error. Other DNA variants within this sample encode the same CDR3. This sequence joins TRBV7-2 and TRBJ2-5; D not certain. CDR3 size: 12 residues. Deletions cut 5 bases from V and 5 bases from J, with 9 bases between. CDR1 and CDR2 (germline): SGHTA, FQGNSA. As DNA, the CDR3 is TGTGCCAGCAGCCTATGGCTGGAGACCCAGTACTTC. Translation: CASSLWLETQYF.